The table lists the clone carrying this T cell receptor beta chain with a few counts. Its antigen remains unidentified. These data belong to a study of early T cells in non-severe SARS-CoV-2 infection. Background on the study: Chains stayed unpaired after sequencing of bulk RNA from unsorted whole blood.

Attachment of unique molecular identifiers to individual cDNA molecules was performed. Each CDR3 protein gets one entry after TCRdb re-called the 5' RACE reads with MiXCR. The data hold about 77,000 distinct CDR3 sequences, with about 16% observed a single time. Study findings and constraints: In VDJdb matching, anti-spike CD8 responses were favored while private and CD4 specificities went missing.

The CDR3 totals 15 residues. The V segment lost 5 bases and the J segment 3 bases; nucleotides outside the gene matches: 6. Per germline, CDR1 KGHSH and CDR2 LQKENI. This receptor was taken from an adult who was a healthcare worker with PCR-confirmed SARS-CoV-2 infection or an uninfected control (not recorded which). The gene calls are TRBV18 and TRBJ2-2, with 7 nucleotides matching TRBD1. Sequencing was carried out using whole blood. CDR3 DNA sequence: TGTGCCAGCTCATCCGGGACAGCCGACACCGGGGAGCTGTTTTTT. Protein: CASSSGTADTGELFF.